This T cell receptor beta chain emerged from a study of T-cell reconstitution after alpha-beta-depleted transplantation in children (dated by TCRdb to about 2016). A note on the overall study: Using TCR repertoire profiling, the study followed T-cell immune reconstitution in a quantitative way in children after TCRalphabeta/CD19-depleted allogeneic hematopoietic cell transplantation. Overall study results and their limits: The frequencies of hyperexpanded clones fell over the following months, and after one year, T-cell counts and TCRbeta diversity were mostly attributed to newly produced T cells. The apparently early alphabetaT-cell count recovery about two months after transplant was reportedly dependent on only several hundred rapidly expanded clones derived from non-depleted graft cells. The high TCRbeta diversity at day 60 in some patients was ascribed to recipient T cells and intrathymic progenitors that had survived conditioning.

The label giving this sample's treatment or condition can be read as: allogeneic hematopoietic cell transplantation with graft depleted of TCRalphabeta T cells and CD19 B cells. Transplant recipients were children who received TCRalphabeta/CD19-depleted allogeneic hematopoietic cell grafts. This clonotype was seen a single time. Its antigen remains unidentified. No base quality values were provided; no much bigger clone lies one nucleotide off. The method behind the library was PCR. Sequencer: Illumina HiSeq 2500. Molecular barcoding was employed in the preparation of TCR libraries, with unique molecular identifiers being used to normalize TCRbeta repertoire quantification. TCRdb trimmed public reads at Q25 via fastp, called clones via MiXCR and kept in-frame beta chains. Every distinct CDR3 protein forms one entry, paired with its most common genes and DNA. The sample records approximately 500,000 distinct CDR3 sequences, approximately 30% of which are singletons. The ten biggest clones cover just over 35% of the sample.

Between the V and J ends, shortened by 8 bases and 0 bases respectively, the junction contains 10 bases. As encoded in the germline V gene (reference sequence), CDR1 is LNHNV while CDR2 is YYDKDF. Inclusive of the bounding cysteine and phenylalanine, the CDR3 is 14 residues long. Only CDR3 DNA is held: 42 bases, read in frame from base 1. The sample here was PBMCs, taken before TCRalphabeta/CD19-depleted stem cell transplant. Rearrangement joined TRBV15 to TRBJ2-2; the D gene remains uncertain. The TCR sequence derives from a boy less than two years old with Wiskott-Aldrich syndrome, due to receive a stem cell transplant. The sequenced DNA: TGTGCCACCCGAACAAGCGCGAACACCGGGGAGCTGTTTTTT. This yields the protein CATRTSANTGELFF. Beyond the CDR3, the reference TRBV15 and TRBJ2-2 genes provide the residues; the full variable domain reads: DAMVIQNPRYQVTQFGKPVTLSCSQTLNHNVMYWYQQKSSQAPKLLFHYYDKDFNNEADTPDNFQSRRPNTSFCFLDIRSPGLGDTAMYLCATRTSANTGELFFGEGSRLTVL.